The sample holds many counts of the clone carrying this T cell receptor beta chain. Its matching antigen is unknown. The source of the sample is a study of T-cell reconstitution after alpha-beta-depleted transplantation in children. Study-wide points: It was reported that alpha-beta T cells came from several hundred expanded graft clones (about two months after transplant).

The CDR3 runs to 15 residues. Unique molecular identifiers featured in how the TCRbeta library was prepared. TCRdb analysed the PCR reads with MiXCR anew, one entry per CDR3 protein. The table records hundreds of thousands of distinct CDR3 sequences, 6.5% to 10% of them present only once. The sequenced sample was PBMCs, mostly from graft donor cells, obtained 180 days after TCRalphabeta/CD19-depleted stem cell transplant. This TCR derives from a male patient younger than 18 who had a stem cell transplant for acute lymphoblastic leukemia, so the T cells may come from the graft donor. V and J are TRBV21-1 and TRBJ2-3; the listed D gene, TRBD2, was not tested against the DNA. TRBV21-1 is reported as a pseudogene. CDR3 loop: CASSKLGRGTDTQYF. In DNA, the CDR3 is TGTGCCAGCAGCAAACTCGGGAGGGGTACAGATACGCAGTATTTT.